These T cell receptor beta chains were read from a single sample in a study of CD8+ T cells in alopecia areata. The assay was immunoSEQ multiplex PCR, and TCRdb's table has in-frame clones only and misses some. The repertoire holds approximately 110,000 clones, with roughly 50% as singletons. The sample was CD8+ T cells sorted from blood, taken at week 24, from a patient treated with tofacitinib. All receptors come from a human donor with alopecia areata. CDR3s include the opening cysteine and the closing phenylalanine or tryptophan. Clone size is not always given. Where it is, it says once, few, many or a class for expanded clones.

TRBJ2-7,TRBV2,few,CASRQGGQFYEQYF
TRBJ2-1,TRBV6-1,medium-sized,CASNLLDEGSNEQFF
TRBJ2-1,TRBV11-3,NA,CASSHRTGHEQFF
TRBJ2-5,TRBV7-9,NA,CASSLSRQGPQETQYF
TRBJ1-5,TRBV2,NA,CASYRGGNQPQHF
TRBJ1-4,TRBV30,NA,CAWKGLTTNEKLFF
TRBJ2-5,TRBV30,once,CAWSQNQETQYF
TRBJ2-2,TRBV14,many,CASRRTGDTGELFF
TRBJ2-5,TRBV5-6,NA,CASSPGTSGGETQYF
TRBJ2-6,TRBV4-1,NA,CASSQDRITGANVLTF
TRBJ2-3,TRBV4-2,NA,CASGPGVVDTQYF
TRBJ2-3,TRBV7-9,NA,CASSLPIDRIDTDTQYF
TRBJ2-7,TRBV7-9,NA,CASSSRDRPSYEQYF
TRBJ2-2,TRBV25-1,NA,CASSEWPGRVFF
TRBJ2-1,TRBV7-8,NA,CASSLGLGDNEQFF